The 20 T cell receptor beta chains reported below all come from one sample, sequenced in a study of cytomegalovirus exposure and HLA in healthy donors. Researchers ran the PCR with 60 Vbeta and 13 Jbeta primers. Method: immunoSEQ multiplex PCR; TCRdb's copy keeps in-frame clones and lacks some. The sample holds around 130,000 clones, around 83% seen once. Sequenced material: PBMCs. These receptors were taken from a woman aged 18-35 years in good health and CMV-seropositive.

This clone was seen a few times. V is TRBV21-1 and J is TRBJ1-5; the table assigns TRBD1, which was not confirmed against the DNA. TRBV21-1 is listed as a pseudogene. The CDR3 runs to 14 residues. Here the CDR3 reads CASRPAKGDQPQHF. In DNA, the CDR3 is TGTGCCAGCAGACCCGCCAAGGGGGACCAGCCCCAGCATTTT.

V usage is TRBV7-2 and J usage is TRBJ2-5, with TRBD2 matching over 8 bases. The tail of the sequence fits TRBJ2-7 better, so the J call may be wrong. The CDR3 is made up of 15 amino acids. CDR1 is SGHTA and CDR2 is FQGNSA in the germline V gene. The CDR3 reads CASSFWGLAGYEQYF. The DNA of the CDR3 is TGTGCCAGCAGCTTCTGGGGGCTAGCGGGCTACGAGCAGTACTTC.

The CDR3 spells CASRPRDSYEQYF. CDR3 bases: TGTGCCAGTAGGCCTCGGGATTCCTACGAGCAGTACTTC. The chain joins TRBV19 to TRBJ2-7; TRBD2 is a possible D gene (5 bases). The germline gives CDR1 LNHDA, CDR2 SQIVND (reference sequence). V lost 6 bases to trimming and J lost 1 base, with 10 bases between them. The CDR3 is made up of 13 amino acids.

The chain joins TRBV19 to TRBJ2-1, with 7 bases lining up with TRBD2. V was pared by 7 bases and J by 7 bases, with 10 bases of the junction left unmatched. CDR3 length equals 14 residues. Germline V gives CDR1 LNHDA, CDR2 SQIVND (reference sequence). CDR3 sequence reads: CASTWGGVGNEQFF. The CDR3 DNA follows: TGTGCCAGTACATGGGGGGGGGTTGGGAATGAGCAGTTCTTC. Together with reference TRBV19 and TRBJ2-1, the CDR3 gives the full variable domain: DGGITQSPKYLFRKEGQNVTLSCEQNLNHDAMYWYRQDPGQGLRLIYYSQIVNDFQKGDIAEGYSVSREKKESFPLTVTSAQKNPTAFYLCASTWGGVGNEQFFGPGTRLTVL.

This chain connects TRBV4-1 to TRBJ2-1; 13 positions agree with TRBD2. Germline CDR1 reads MGHRA; CDR2 reads YSYEKL. J gave up 3 bases and V 2 bases, and 4 bases lay outside the gene matches. CDR3 size: 17 residues. In DNA, the CDR3 is TGCGCCAGCAGCCAACCGACTAGCGGGGGGCTCTACAATGAGCAGTTCTTC. It codes for CASSQPTSGGLYNEQFF.

The chain is built from TRBV5-1 and TRBJ2-3, with D possibly TRBD2 on 5 matching bases. Germline CDR1 reads SGHRS; CDR2 reads YFSETQ. The V end lost 4 bases, the J end lost 1 base, and 16 bases lay between the germline ends. CDR3 size: 16 residues. The CDR3 DNA reads as TGCGCCAGCAGCCGCCACCCGGGAACGGGCACAGATACGCAGTATTTT. It yields the protein CASSRHPGTGTDTQYF.

V usage is TRBV5-1 and J usage is TRBJ1-3; TRBD1 might be the D (6 bases). The ends were cut back, 4 bases at V and 0 bases at J, with 11 bases in the middle. The length of the CDR3 is 15 residues. Germline V gene lookup returns CDR1 SGHRS and CDR2 YFSETQ. The CDR3 loop reads CASSPGQHSGNTIYF. The DNA for the CDR3 is TGCGCCAGCAGCCCCGGACAGCACTCTGGAAACACCATATATTTT.

The gene calls are TRBV2 and TRBJ2-7; D possibly corresponds to TRBD1 (6 bases). Between the trimmed V and J ends, which lost 5 bases and 1 base, there was a span of 9 bases. Germline assignment: CDR1 SNHLY and CDR2 FYNNEI. This CDR3 is 13 amino acids long. The CDR3 spells CASSRDMSYEQYF. DNA of the CDR3: TGTGCCAGCAGTAGGGACATGTCCTACGAGCAGTACTTC. The variable domain in full, with the rest retrieved from reference TRBV2 and TRBJ2-7, is EPEVTQTPSHQVTQMGQEVILRCVPISNHLYFYWYRQILGQKVEFLVSFYNNEISEKSEIFDDQFSVERPDGSNFTLKIRSTKLEDSAMYFCASSRDMSYEQYFGPGTRLTVT.

This clone was recorded a few times. The chain joins TRBV6-6 to TRBJ2-7; 13 bases are a match to TRBD2. This CDR3 spans 14 amino acids. Trimming cost V 6 bases and J 9 bases; bases outside gene matches: 8. Germline V gives CDR1 MNHNY, CDR2 SVGAGI (reference sequence). Here the CDR3 reads CASRGLAGLSVQYF. CDR3 coding DNA: TGTGCCAGCAGGGGACTAGCGGGGCTGTCCGTGCAGTACTTC.

The chain recombines TRBV5-4 with TRBJ2-1, with a tentative D call TRBD2 (6 bases). CDR3 length equals 16 residues. Germline loops: CDR1 SGHNT, CDR2 YYREEE (reference sequence). V gave up 4 bases and J gave up 0 bases, with 14 bases separating them. The CDR3 DNA reads TGTGCCAGCAGCAAGCCCGGGGGTAGCTCCTACAATGAGCAGTTCTTC. Protein sequence: CASSKPGGSSYNEQFF.

This chain joins TRBV7-9 and TRBJ1-1; possible D gene TRBD1, 6 bases. CDR1 is SEHNR and CDR2 is FQNEAQ in the germline V gene (reference sequence). This CDR3 has 13 residues. V dropped 3 bases and J dropped 2 bases, with 7 bases sitting between them. CDR3 sequence: CASSLDRNTEAFF. Here the CDR3 DNA reads TGTGCCAGCAGCTTGGACAGAAACACTGAAGCTTTCTTT.

The J gene is TRBJ2-5, the V gene TRBV5-1; D is perhaps TRBD1 (6 bases). This CDR3 contains 13 residues. V lost 5 bases and J 4 bases, leaving 12 bases between the germline ends. Germline values: CDR1 SGHRS, CDR2 YFSETQ. The DNA of the CDR3 is TGCGCCAGCAGAGAGGGGGTAGGAGAGACCCAGTACTTC. It yields the protein CASREGVGETQYF.

V gene TRBV12-5 combines with J gene TRBJ1-6; the D gene is possibly TRBD1 (5 bases). The length of the CDR3 is 16 residues. Germline assignment: CDR1 LGHNT and CDR2 FRNRAP. With 0 bases removed from V and 8 bases from J, the gap between germline ends came to 14 bases. The DNA for the CDR3 is TGTGCTAGTGGTTTGGTTCTGGGGGGGTGGGATTCACCCCTCCACTTT. Translating it yields CASGLVLGGWDSPLHF. Based on the CDR3 plus reference TRBV12-5 and TRBJ1-6, the full variable domain is DARVTQTPRHKVTEMGQEVTMRCQPILGHNTVFWYRQTMMQGLELLAYFRNRAPLDDSGMPKDRFSAEMPDATLATLKIQPSEPRDSAVYFCASGLVLGGWDSPLHFGNGTRLTVT.

The rearrangement uses TRBV6-1 and TRBJ1-2; D is undetermined. Trimming pared 0 bases from V and 5 bases from J, leaving 13 bases between. Per the germline V gene, CDR1 is MNHNS and CDR2 is SASEGT. The CDR3 runs 15 residues. The DNA of the CDR3 is TGTGCCAGCAGTGAAGCGGACCCGGGGATATATGGCTACACCTTC. Its translation is CASSEADPGIYGYTF.

This clone has only one observation. This rearrangement joins TRBV6-5 to TRBJ2-1; weak D call: TRBD2 (5 bases). The CDR3 consists of 15 residues. V was shortened by 4 bases and J by 4 bases, with 14 bases between the two germline ends. CDR1 and CDR2 (germline): MNHEY, SVGAGI. The CDR3 sequence is CASSWGTRGYNEQFF. For the CDR3, the DNA is TGTGCCAGCAGTTGGGGAACACGGGGTTACAATGAGCAGTTCTTC.

V usage is TRBV14 and J usage is TRBJ2-1; no firm D call. CDR1 and CDR2 from the germline V gene are SGHDN and FVKESK. V was shortened by 0 bases and J by 9 bases, with 6 bases between the two germline ends. The CDR3 is 12 amino acids. CDR3 in DNA: TGTGCCAGCAGCCAAGAAAACAGTGAGCAGTTCTTC. It yields the protein CASSQENSEQFF.

The rearrangement links TRBV6-6 to TRBJ2-1, with TRBD1 matching 7 bases. Germline values: CDR1 MNHNY, CDR2 SVGAGI (reference sequence). The CDR3 runs to 15 residues. The J segment lost 0 bases and the V segment lost 6 bases, leaving 5 bases of the junction unmatched. CDR3: CASRRQGSSYNEQFF. DNA for the CDR3: TGTGCCAGCAGACGACAGGGAAGCTCCTACAATGAGCAGTTCTTC.

In nucleotides, the CDR3 is TGTGCCAGCAGCCCGGTGGGCGGGGGCAATCAGCCCCAGCATTTT. Translated: CASSPVGGGNQPQHF. The V gene is TRBV7-9, the J gene TRBJ1-5; no reliable D call. The CDR3 is 15 amino acids. Per the germline V gene, CDR1 is SEHNR and CDR2 is FQNEAQ (reference sequence). V was cut by 5 bases and J by 2 bases, with 13 bases left in between.

The CDR3 region has the DNA TGTGCCAGCAGCGCCTCCGGGACTAGCGGAGATACGCAGTATTTT. It is translated as CASSASGTSGDTQYF. The chain joins TRBV9 to TRBJ2-3, with 11 bases lining up with TRBD2. CDR3 size: 15 residues. The J segment lost 5 bases and the V segment lost 3 bases, leaving 5 bases of the junction unmatched. Germline values: CDR1 SGDLS, CDR2 YYNGEE.

This clone was counted only a few times. The chain employs TRBV27 and TRBJ2-5; 8 bases agree with TRBD2. Germline V gives CDR1 MNHEY, CDR2 SMNVEV (reference sequence). V lost 5 bases and J lost 8; bases outside the gene matches: 4. CDR3 length equals 12 residues. CDR3 amino acids: CASSTGGGTQYF. CDR3 sequence (DNA): TGTGCCAGCAGTACGGGGGGGGGCACCCAGTACTTC.